The following is a TCR beta chain sequence with its context. Its specificity is not known. Here immunoSEQ multiplex PCR was the method, and the copy in TCRdb shows in-frame clones only, minus some. This repertoire shows fewer than 850,000 clones, 90% to 97% found once; its top ten account for over 0.2%. Per germline, CDR1 MNHNS and CDR2 SASEGT. The CDR3 length is 17 residues. Between the trimmed V and J ends, which lost 2 bases and 0 bases, there was a span of 14 bases. Naive CD8 isolation took CD45RO-negative cells positively selected for CCR7 and excluded terminally differentiated effector memory CD45RA+ cells. This specimen belongs to a study of shared clonotypes between healthy human individuals. General observations from the study: Incomplete sequencing of sorted subsets was indicated by rarefaction despite large depth.

The sequencing input was naive CD8+ T cells sorted from blood. This receptor was taken from a young man in good health. The J gene is TRBJ1-3, the V gene TRBV6-1; no definite D call. The CDR3 nucleotides are TGTGCCAGCAGTGAATTCCCCGCGACGGACTCTGGAAACACCATATATTTT. Protein: CASSEFPATDSGNTIYF.